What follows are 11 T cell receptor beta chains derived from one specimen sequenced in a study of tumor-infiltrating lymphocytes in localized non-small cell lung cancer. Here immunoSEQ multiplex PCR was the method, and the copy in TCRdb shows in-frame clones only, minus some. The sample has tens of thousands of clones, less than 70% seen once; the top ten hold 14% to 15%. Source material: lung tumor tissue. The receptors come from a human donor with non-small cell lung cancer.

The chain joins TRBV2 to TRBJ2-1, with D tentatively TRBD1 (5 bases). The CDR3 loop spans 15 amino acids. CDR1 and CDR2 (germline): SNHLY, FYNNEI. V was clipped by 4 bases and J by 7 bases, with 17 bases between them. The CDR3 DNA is TGTGCCAGCAGTGCTCAGGACACGGTGGGAAATGAGCAGTTCTTC. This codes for CASSAQDTVGNEQFF.

The CDR3 DNA reads TGTGCCAGCAGCCCGGGCGGGAGGGCCCCGTACAATGAGCAGTTCTTC. Translating it yields CASSPGGRAPYNEQFF. V usage is TRBV11-2 and J usage is TRBJ2-1; 9 bases match TRBD2. The CDR3 is made up of 16 amino acids. Per germline, CDR1 SGHAT and CDR2 FQNNGV. V trimming: 5 bases; J trimming: 4 bases; junction bases outside the gene matches: 9. The full variable domain, completed using reference TRBV11-2 and TRBJ2-1, is EAGVAQSPRYKIIEKRQSVAFWCNPISGHATLYWYQQILGQGPKLLIQFQNNGVVDDSQLPKDRFSAERLKGVDSTLKIQPAKLEDSAVYLCASSPGGRAPYNEQFFGPGTRLTVL.

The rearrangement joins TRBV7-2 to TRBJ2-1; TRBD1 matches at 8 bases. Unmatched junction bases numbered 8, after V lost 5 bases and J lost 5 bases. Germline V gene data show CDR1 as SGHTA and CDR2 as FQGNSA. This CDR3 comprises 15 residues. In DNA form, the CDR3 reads TGTGCCAGCAGCCCCCACCAGGGGGCGGACAATGAGCAGTTCTTC. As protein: CASSPHQGADNEQFF.

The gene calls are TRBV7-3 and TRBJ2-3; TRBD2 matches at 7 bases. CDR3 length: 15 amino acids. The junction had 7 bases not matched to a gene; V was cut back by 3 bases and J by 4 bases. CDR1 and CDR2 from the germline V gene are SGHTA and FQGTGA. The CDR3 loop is CASSFLPSGADTQYF. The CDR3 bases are TGTGCCAGCAGCTTTTTGCCTAGCGGAGCAGATACGCAGTATTTT.

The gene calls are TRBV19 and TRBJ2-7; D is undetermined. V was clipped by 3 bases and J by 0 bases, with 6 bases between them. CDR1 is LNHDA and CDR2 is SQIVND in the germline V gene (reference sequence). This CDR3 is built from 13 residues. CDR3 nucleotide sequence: TGTGCCAGTAGTATGACGGACTCCTACGAGCAGTACTTC. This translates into CASSMTDSYEQYF.

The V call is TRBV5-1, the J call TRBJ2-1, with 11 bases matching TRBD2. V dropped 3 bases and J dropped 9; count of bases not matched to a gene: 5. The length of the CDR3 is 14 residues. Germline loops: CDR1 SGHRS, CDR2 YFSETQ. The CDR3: CASSSSGTSGEQFF. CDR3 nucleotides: TGCGCCAGCAGCTCGTCCGGGACTAGCGGTGAGCAGTTCTTC. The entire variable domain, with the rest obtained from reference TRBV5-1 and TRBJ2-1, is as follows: KAGVTQTPRYLIKTRGQQVTLSCSPISGHRSVSWYQQTPGQGLQFLFEYFSETQRNKGNFPGRFSGRQFSNSRSEMNVSTLELGDSALYLCASSSSGTSGEQFFGPGTRLTVL.

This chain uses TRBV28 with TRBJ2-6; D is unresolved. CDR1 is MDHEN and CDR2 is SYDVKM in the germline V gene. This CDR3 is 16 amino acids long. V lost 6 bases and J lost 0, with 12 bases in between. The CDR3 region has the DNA TGTGCCAGCAGCCCATCTACCAGCTCTGGGGCCAACGTCCTGACTTTC. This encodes CASSPSTSSGANVLTF. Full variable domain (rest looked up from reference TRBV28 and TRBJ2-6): DVKVTQSSRYLVKRTGEKVFLECVQDMDHENMFWYRQDPGLGLRLIYFSYDVKMKEKGDIPEGYSVSREKKERFSLILESASTNQTSMYLCASSPSTSSGANVLTFGAGSRLTVL.

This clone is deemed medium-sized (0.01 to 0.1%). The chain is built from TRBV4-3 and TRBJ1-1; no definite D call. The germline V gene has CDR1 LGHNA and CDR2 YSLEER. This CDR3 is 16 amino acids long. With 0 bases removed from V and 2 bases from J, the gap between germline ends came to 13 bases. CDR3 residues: CASSQERRLPNTEAFF. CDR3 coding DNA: TGCGCCAGCAGCCAAGAGCGCAGACTGCCTAACACTGAAGCTTTCTTT.

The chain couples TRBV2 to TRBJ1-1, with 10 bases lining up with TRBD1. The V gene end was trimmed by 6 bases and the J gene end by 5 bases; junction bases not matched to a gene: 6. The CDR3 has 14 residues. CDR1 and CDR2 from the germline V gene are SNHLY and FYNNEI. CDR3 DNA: TGTGCCAGCAGCCAGGGACAGGGGAGAACTGAAGCTTTCTTT. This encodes CASSQGQGRTEAFF.

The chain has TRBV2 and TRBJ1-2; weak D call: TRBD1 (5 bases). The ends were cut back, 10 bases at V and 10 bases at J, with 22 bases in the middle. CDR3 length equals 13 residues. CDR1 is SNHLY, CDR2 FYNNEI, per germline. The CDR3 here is CANSGTQDSFYTF. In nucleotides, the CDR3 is TGTGCCAATTCGGGGACTCAAGACTCTTTCTACACCTTC.

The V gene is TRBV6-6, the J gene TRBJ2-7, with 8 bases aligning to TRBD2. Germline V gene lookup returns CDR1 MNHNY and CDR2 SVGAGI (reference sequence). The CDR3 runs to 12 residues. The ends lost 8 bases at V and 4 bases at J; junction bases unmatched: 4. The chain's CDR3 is CASQREMYEQYF. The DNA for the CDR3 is TGTGCCAGCCAGCGGGAGATGTACGAGCAGTACTTC.